These 6 T cell receptor beta chains originate from one sample sequenced in a study of blood T cell repertoires in COVID-19. Sequencing was performed with immunoSEQ multiplex PCR; in TCRdb, only in-frame clones are kept and a portion is missing. Counted here are tens of thousands of clones, around 90% occurring once; the ten biggest clones make up 25% to 30%. Sequencing was carried out using peripheral blood. The receptors originated from a woman of 80 years or more with acute or convalescent COVID-19.

The chain recombines TRBV7-8 with TRBJ1-4; D may be TRBD1 (6 bases). V lost 2 bases, J lost 7 bases, and 17 bases lay in between. Germline loops: CDR1 SGHVS, CDR2 FQNEAQ. The CDR3 is 16 amino acids. CDR3 sequence reads: CASSLTSRQASEKLFF. The DNA for the CDR3 is TGTGCCAGCAGCTTAACGTCGAGACAGGCCAGTGAAAAACTGTTTTTT.

The rearrangement links TRBV4-2 to TRBJ2-2; D possibly corresponds to TRBD1 (6 bases). Germline CDR1 LGHNA, CDR2 YNFKEQ. Trimming shortened V by 3 bases and J by 6 bases, and 17 bases separated the two germline ends. CDR3 length: 16 residues. CDR3 DNA: TGTGCCAGCAGCCAGATAGGACAGTTGGCACCCGGGGAGCTGTTTTTT. The encoded protein is CASSQIGQLAPGELFF.

J is TRBJ2-7 and V is TRBV11-2; a weak D match, TRBD2 (6 bases). Per germline, CDR1 SGHAT and CDR2 FQNNGV. There are 15 residues in the CDR3. V lost 6 bases, J lost 2 bases, and 17 bases lay in between. The chain's CDR3 is CASRSTGTHPYEQYF. CDR3 nucleotide sequence: TGTGCCAGCAGGTCTACCGGGACTCACCCCTACGAGCAGTACTTC.

The genes are TRBV20-1 and TRBJ1-4; D is unclear. The CDR3 covers 14 residues. V was shortened by 3 bases and J by 4 bases, with 12 bases between the two germline ends. Per the germline V gene, CDR1 is DFQATT and CDR2 is SNEGSKA (reference sequence). Written as DNA, the CDR3 is TGCAGTGCTAGTGTGGCCTCCAGTAATGAAAAACTGTTTTTT. The encoded protein is CSASVASSNEKLFF.

The CDR3 DNA reads TGCGCCAGCAGCTTTTACAGGGGCGACACTGAAGCTTTCTTT. Translation: CASSFYRGDTEAFF. The genes are TRBV5-1 and TRBJ1-1; 7 bases fit TRBD1. Germline CDR1 reads SGHRS; CDR2 reads YFSETQ. V was pared by 2 bases and J by 3 bases, with 4 bases of the junction left unmatched. The CDR3 is made up of 14 amino acids.

This chain joins TRBV28 and TRBJ1-5; 8 bases map to TRBD1. CDR1 and CDR2 (germline): MDHEN, SYDVKM. This CDR3 has 17 amino acids. J gave up 5 bases and V 4 bases, and 13 bases lay outside the gene matches. The CDR3 coding sequence is TGTGCCAGCAGTTCCTTAGCCCAGGGGGCTGACGATCAGCCCCAGCATTTT. This codes for CASSSLAQGADDQPQHF.